Given below is one T cell receptor (beta chain) in context. Its antigen is still unknown. The sample comes from a study of T cells expressing NK-cell markers. The CDR3 extends over 13 amino acids. Germline V lookup: CDR1 SGHVS, CDR2 FNYEAQ. From its re-call of the 5' RACE reads, TCRdb lists each CDR3 protein once, without DNA. Recorded here are about 550,000 distinct CDR3 sequences; the top ten clones represent approximately 4%. Study conclusions and caveats: A few of the donors also had these clonotypes leading their CD3+CD56-NKG2C+ fraction.

V and J are TRBV7-6 and TRBJ2-1; TCRdb lists TRBD1, though no DNA is available to test this call. Specimen: blood T cells: a sorted CD56 or NKG2C T cell subset, CD4+ or CD8+ T cells, or bulk PBMC T cells (not recorded which). This TCR came from a man younger than 30 in good health. The CDR3 is CASSPQGAYEQFF.